A selection of T cell receptor beta chains follows, all from one sample in a study of sequential checkpoint blockade in melanoma. The assay was immunoSEQ multiplex PCR, and TCRdb's table has in-frame clones only and misses some. The table lists 21,000 or so clones, about four fifths of them singletons. The source was CD8+ T cells sorted from blood (inferred from file names), collected from a patient given nivolumab and ipilimumab in sequence. The receptor source for this set is a human donor with melanoma. Each CDR3 is given with its conserved first and last residue. A D gene is named only where the DNA matches it firmly. Clone size appears in some rows only: once, few, many, or a class for an expanded clone.

d_gene,j_gene,abundance,v_gene,CDR3aa,CDR3nt
-,TRBJ1-2,-,TRBV5-6,CASSLGRSPAGYTF,TGTGCCAGCAGCTTGGGTCGCAGCCCAGCGGGCTACACCTTC
TRBD2,TRBJ2-7,few,TRBV14,CASSQDQRGFWEQYF,TGTGCCAGCAGCCAAGACCAGCGGGGGTTCTGGGAGCAGTACTTC
-,TRBJ1-5,-,TRBV19,CASSSMTGGNQPQHF,TGTGCCAGTAGTAGCATGACAGGAGGCAATCAGCCCCAGCATTTT
TRBD1,TRBJ2-7,-,TRBV5-6,CASSGTGAMTYEQYF,TGTGCCAGCAGCGGGACAGGGGCAATGACCTACGAGCAGTACTTC
TRBD1,TRBJ2-5,-,TRBV28,CASSTGGLETQYF,TGTGCCAGCAGTACAGGGGGTCTGGAGACCCAGTACTTC
TRBD1,TRBJ2-7,-,TRBV6-1,CASSEGQGGEQYF,TGTGCCAGCAGTGAGGGACAGGGGGGCGAGCAGTACTTC
-,TRBJ2-7,-,TRBV7-9,CASSHPSQVAYEQYF,TGTGCCAGCAGCCACCCAAGTCAGGTCGCTTACGAGCAGTACTTC
-,TRBJ1-4,-,TRBV6-5,CASSYRVSVREKLFF,TGTGCCAGCAGTTATCGGGTGTCGGTACGGGAAAAACTGTTTTTT
-,TRBJ1-1,-,TRBV5-4,CASSSRGGAGRPTEAFF,TGTGCCAGCAGCTCCCGGGGGGGGGCAGGGCGGCCGACTGAAGCTTTCTTT
TRBD2,TRBJ2-7,-,TRBV11-2,CASSLFAGEGYEQYF,TGTGCCAGCAGCTTATTTGCGGGGGAGGGCTACGAGCAGTACTTC
TRBD1,TRBJ2-7,-,TRBV27,CASGQTGTGVGEQYF,TGTGCCAGCGGGCAAACTGGGACAGGGGTGGGTGAGCAGTACTTC
-,TRBJ1-2,-,TRBV6-1,CASSEFAVYGYTF,TGTGCCAGCAGTGAATTTGCGGTCTATGGCTACACCTTC
-,TRBJ2-7,-,TRBV4-1,CASSQDDSSSYEQYF,TGCGCCAGCAGCCAAGATGACAGCTCGTCCTACGAGCAGTACTTC
TRBD2,TRBJ2-1,-,TRBV10-3,CAISPGGMRNNEQFF,TGTGCCATCAGTCCGGGGGGGATGAGAAACAATGAGCAGTTCTTC
-,TRBJ1-1,-,TRBV7-9,CASSWGVGERTEAFF,TGTGCCAGCAGCTGGGGGGTGGGAGAGAGGACTGAAGCTTTCTTT
-,TRBJ2-1,-,TRBV28,CASSFSSYNEQFF,TGTGCCAGCAGCTTCAGCTCCTACAATGAGCAGTTCTTC
-,TRBJ2-7,-,TRBV28,CASSPRVYSYEQYF,TGTGCCAGCAGTCCGAGGGTGTACTCCTACGAGCAGTACTTC
TRBD1,TRBJ2-1,-,TRBV5-1,CASFGTAAYNEQFF,TGCGCCAGCTTCGGGACAGCCGCCTACAATGAGCAGTTCTTC
-,TRBJ2-1,-,TRBV4-3,CASSQARVAHEQFF,TGCGCCAGCAGCCAAGCTAGAGTTGCCCATGAGCAGTTCTTC
-,TRBJ1-1,-,TRBV7-9,CASSFPLSPGKAFF,TGTGCCAGCAGCTTTCCCCTCTCCCCGGGGAAAGCTTTCTTT
-,TRBJ2-1,-,TRBV27,CASRNGLYNEQFF,TGTGCCAGCAGGAATGGACTCTACAATGAGCAGTTCTTC
-,TRBJ1-2,-,TRBV9,CASSGGDHGYTF,TGTGCCAGCAGCGGGGGGGATCATGGCTACACCTTC
-,TRBJ1-6,-,TRBV10-3,CATSMGGPTSPLHF,TGTGCCACTAGCATGGGCGGGCCCACTTCACCCCTCCACTTT
-,TRBJ1-5,-,TRBV30,CAWSVPGDNQPQHF,TGTGCCTGGAGTGTACCAGGGGACAATCAGCCCCAGCATTTT
TRBD2,TRBJ2-1,-,TRBV9,CASSAISGGNEQFF,TGTGCCAGCAGCGCCATTAGCGGGGGGAATGAGCAGTTCTTC
TRBD1,TRBJ2-3,-,TRBV15,CATSRDPAGGATDTQYF,TGTGCCACCAGCAGAGATCCGGCAGGGGGCGCAACAGATACGCAGTATTTT
TRBD1,TRBJ2-7,-,TRBV7-8,CASSSRGQGAHEQYF,TGTGCCAGCAGCTCCCGAGGACAGGGTGCCCACGAGCAGTACTTC
-,TRBJ2-7,-,TRBV7-2,CASSLVQVSYEQYF,TGTGCCAGCAGCTTAGTACAGGTCTCCTACGAGCAGTACTTC
TRBD1,TRBJ1-2,-,TRBV10-3,CAISESGIGTGENGYTF,TGTGCCATCAGTGAGTCGGGCATTGGGACAGGGGAAAATGGCTACACCTTC
TRBD1,TRBJ1-5,-,TRBV5-8,CASSWGQRDQPQHF,TGTGCCAGCAGCTGGGGACAGAGGGACCAGCCCCAGCATTTT
TRBD2,TRBJ2-7,-,TRBV13,CASKRETYEQYF,TGTGCCAGCAAGCGGGAGACCTACGAGCAGTACTTC
-,TRBJ2-3,-,TRBV5-6,CASSLFQRKSTDTQYF,TGTGCCAGCAGCTTGTTCCAGCGGAAGAGCACAGATACGCAGTATTTT
TRBD2,TRBJ2-3,-,TRBV5-4,CASSLDLSGRATDTQYF,TGTGCCAGCAGCTTGGATCTTAGCGGGAGGGCCACAGATACGCAGTATTTT
TRBD2,TRBJ2-7,-,TRBV7-2,CAWGGEVFYEQYF,TGTGCTTGGGGGGGGGAGGTCTTCTACGAGCAGTACTTC
TRBD2,TRBJ2-1,-,TRBV10-1,CASSLIAGGGSYNEQFF,TGCGCCAGCAGCCTAATAGCGGGAGGGGGCTCCTACAATGAGCAGTTCTTC
TRBD2,TRBJ2-1,few,TRBV30,CAWSRPGWGLAGVSEQFF,TGTGCCTGGAGCCGGCCAGGGTGGGGGCTAGCGGGGGTTAGTGAGCAGTTCTTC
-,TRBJ2-7,-,TRBV4-1,CASSQEGKGTYEQYF,TGCGCCAGCAGCCAGGAGGGAAAGGGGACCTACGAGCAGTACTTC
-,TRBJ1-1,-,TRBV15,CATSRSRNTEAFF,TGTGCCACCAGCAGGTCCAGGAACACTGAAGCTTTCTTT
TRBD2,TRBJ2-1,few,TRBV5-1,CASSPLSAGAFAEQFF,TGCGCCAGCAGCCCCCTGTCAGCGGGAGCCTTCGCTGAGCAGTTCTTC
TRBD2,TRBJ2-2,-,TRBV9,CASSHSKASGGSRELFF,TGTGCCAGCAGTCACAGCAAGGCTAGCGGGGGGAGTAGGGAGCTGTTTTTT
TRBD2,TRBJ2-3,few,TRBV7-8,CASSLDIGEGPDTQYF,TGTGCCAGCAGCTTAGACATCGGGGAGGGGCCAGATACGCAGTATTTT
TRBD1,TRBJ2-7,-,TRBV27,CASSLSGTAYEQYF,TGTGCCAGCAGTTTATCGGGGACAGCCTACGAGCAGTACTTC
TRBD2,TRBJ2-3,-,TRBV28,CASSLLAGSTDTQYF,TGTGCCAGCAGTTTATTAGCGGGGAGCACAGATACGCAGTATTTT
-,TRBJ2-7,-,TRBV9,CASSPWGRDGEQYF,TGTGCCAGCAGCCCTTGGGGGCGAGATGGCGAGCAGTACTTC
TRBD1,TRBJ1-1,-,TRBV28,CASSFNPFSGTGGLNTEAFF,TGTGCCAGCAGTTTTAATCCGTTTTCCGGGACAGGGGGTTTGAACACTGAAGCTTTCTTT
TRBD2,TRBJ2-7,-,TRBV28,CASSLGLAGSYEQYF,TGTGCCAGCAGTTTAGGCCTAGCGGGATCCTACGAGCAGTACTTC
-,TRBJ2-7,-,TRBV5-4,CASSQRDLRPYEQYF,TGTGCCAGCAGCCAGAGGGATTTGAGGCCCTACGAGCAGTACTTC